The clone carrying this TCR beta chain came up once. The data are from a study of blood T cell repertoires in COVID-19. V was pared by 6 bases and J by 3 bases, with 9 bases of the junction left unmatched. The CDR3 totals 17 residues. Germline lookup yields CDR1 MNHNY and CDR2 SVGAGI (reference sequence). Libraries were prepared by immunoSEQ multiplex PCR; TCRdb keeps only in-frame clonotypes and omits some of them. Among roughly 100,000 clones listed, approximately 80% were seen once. The rearrangement uses TRBV6-6 and TRBJ2-6; the match to TRBD1 covers 9 bases. The sequenced sample consisted of peripheral blood. This TCR came from a man older than 75 with COVID-19, enrolled during active disease. This chain's CDR3 is CASRRPGQGYGANVLTF. CDR3 DNA sequence: TGTGCCAGCAGACGACCGGGACAGGGCTATGGGGCCAACGTCCTGACTTTC.